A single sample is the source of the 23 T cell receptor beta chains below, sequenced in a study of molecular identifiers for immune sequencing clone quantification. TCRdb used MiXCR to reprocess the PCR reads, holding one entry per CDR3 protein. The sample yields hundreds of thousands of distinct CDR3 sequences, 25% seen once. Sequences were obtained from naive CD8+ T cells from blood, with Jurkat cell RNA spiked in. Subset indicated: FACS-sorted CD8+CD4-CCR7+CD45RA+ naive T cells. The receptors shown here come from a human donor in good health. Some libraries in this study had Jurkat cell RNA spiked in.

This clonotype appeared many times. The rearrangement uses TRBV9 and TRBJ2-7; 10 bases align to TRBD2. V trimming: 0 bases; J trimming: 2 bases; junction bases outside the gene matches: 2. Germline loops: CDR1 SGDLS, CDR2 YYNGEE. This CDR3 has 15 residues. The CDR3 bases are TGTGCCAGCAGCGTAGGGCTAGCGGGAGCCTACGAGCAGTACTTC. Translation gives CASSVGLAGAYEQYF. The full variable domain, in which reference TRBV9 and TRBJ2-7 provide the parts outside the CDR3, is DSGVTQTPKHLITATGQRVTLRCSPRSGDLSVYWYQQSLDQGLQFLIQYYNGEERAKGNILERFSAQQFPDLHSELNLSSLELGDSALYFCASSVGLAGAYEQYFGPGTRLTVT.

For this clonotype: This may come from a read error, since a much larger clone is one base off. In DNA form, the CDR3 reads TGCGCCAGCAGCCCTTTAGGGGCACTAGCCATAAACATTCAGTACTTC. It codes for CASSPLGALAINIQYF. This chain links TRBV4-1 with TRBJ2-4, with D perhaps matching TRBD2 (6 bases). The CDR3 has 16 residues. Looked up from germline, CDR1 is MGHRA and CDR2 is YSYEKL.

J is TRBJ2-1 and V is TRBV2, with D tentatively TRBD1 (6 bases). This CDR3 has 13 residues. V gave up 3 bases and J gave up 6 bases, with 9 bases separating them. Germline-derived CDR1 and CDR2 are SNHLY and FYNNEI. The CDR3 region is CASSDRGCNEQFF. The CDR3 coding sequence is TGTGCCAGCAGTGACAGGGGTTGCAATGAGCAGTTCTTC.

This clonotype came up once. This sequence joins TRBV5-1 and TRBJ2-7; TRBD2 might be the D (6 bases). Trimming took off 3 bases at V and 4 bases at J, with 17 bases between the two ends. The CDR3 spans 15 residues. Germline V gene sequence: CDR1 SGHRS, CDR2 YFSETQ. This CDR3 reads CASSSLACGVYEQYF. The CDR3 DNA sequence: TGCGCCAGCAGCTCGCTAGCGTGTGGCGTGTACGAGCAGTACTTC.

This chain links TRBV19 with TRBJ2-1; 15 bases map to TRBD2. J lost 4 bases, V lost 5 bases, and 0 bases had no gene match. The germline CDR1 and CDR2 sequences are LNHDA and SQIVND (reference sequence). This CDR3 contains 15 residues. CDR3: CASSGTSGGYNEQFF. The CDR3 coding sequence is TGTGCCAGTAGTGGGACTAGCGGGGGGTACAATGAGCAGTTCTTC.

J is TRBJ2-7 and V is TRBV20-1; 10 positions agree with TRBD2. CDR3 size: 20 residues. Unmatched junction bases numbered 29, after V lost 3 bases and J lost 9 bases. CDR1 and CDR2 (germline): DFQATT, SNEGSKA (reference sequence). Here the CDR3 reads CSARDPLSPGPGTSEIGQYF. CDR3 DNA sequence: TGCAGTGCTAGGGATCCGCTTAGCCCTGGTCCCGGGACTAGCGAGATCGGGCAGTACTTC.

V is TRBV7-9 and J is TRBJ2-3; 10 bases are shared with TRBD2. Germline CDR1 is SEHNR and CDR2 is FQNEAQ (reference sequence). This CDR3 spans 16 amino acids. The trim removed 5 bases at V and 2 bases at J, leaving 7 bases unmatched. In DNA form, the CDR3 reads TGTGCCAGCAGCCATAGACTAGCGGGCAACACAGATACGCAGTATTTT. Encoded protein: CASSHRLAGNTDTQYF.

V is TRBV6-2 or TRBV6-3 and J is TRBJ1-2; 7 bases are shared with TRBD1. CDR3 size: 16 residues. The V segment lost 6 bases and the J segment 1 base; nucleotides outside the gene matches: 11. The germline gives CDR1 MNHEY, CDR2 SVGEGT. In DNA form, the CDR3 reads TGTGCCAGCAGCAAGACAGGGCGGCATAATAACTATGGCTACACCTTC. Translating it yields CASSKTGRHNNYGYTF.

The DNA of the CDR3 is TGCGCCAGCAGCCCAAGATTGACAGGTGGGGGGACTGAAGCTTTCTTT. Translation gives CASSPRLTGGGTEAFF. V gene TRBV4-1 combines with J gene TRBJ1-1; possible D gene TRBD1, 6 bases. There are 16 residues in the CDR3. The ends were cut back, 4 bases at V and 5 bases at J, with 20 bases in the middle. Germline assignment: CDR1 MGHRA and CDR2 YSYEKL.

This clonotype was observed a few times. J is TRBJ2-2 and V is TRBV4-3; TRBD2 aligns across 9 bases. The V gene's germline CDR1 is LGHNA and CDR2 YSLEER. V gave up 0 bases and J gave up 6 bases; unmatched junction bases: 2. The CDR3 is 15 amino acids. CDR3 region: CASSQDGGGAGELFF. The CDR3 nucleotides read TGCGCCAGCAGCCAAGATGGCGGGGGGGCCGGGGAGCTGTTTTTT.

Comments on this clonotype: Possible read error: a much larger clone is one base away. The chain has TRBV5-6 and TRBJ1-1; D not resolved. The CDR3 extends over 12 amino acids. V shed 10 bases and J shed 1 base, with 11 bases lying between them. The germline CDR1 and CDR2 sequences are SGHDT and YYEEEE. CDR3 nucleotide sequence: TGTGCCCGCATCGGAAAGAACACTGAAGCTTTCTTT. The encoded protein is CARIGKNTEAFF.

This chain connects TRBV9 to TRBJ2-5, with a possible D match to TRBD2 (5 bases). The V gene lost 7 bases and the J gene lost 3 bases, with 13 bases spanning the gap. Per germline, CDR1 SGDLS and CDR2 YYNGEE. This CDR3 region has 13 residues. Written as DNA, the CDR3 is TGTGCCAGCCGGGGTCGGGTTGAAGAGACCCAGTACTTC. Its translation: CASRGRVEETQYF.

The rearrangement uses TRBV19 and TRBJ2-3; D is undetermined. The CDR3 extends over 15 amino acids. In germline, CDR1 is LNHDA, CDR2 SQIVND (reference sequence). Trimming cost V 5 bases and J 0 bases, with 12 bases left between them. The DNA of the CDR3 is TGTGCCAGTAGTGTGGACGAGACTAGCACAGATACGCAGTATTTT. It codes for CASSVDETSTDTQYF.

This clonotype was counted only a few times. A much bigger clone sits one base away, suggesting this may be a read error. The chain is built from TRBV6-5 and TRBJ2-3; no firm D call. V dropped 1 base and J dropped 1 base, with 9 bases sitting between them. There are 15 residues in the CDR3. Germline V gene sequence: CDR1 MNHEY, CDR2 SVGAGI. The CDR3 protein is CASSYLGLCTDTQYF. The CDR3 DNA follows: TGTGCCAGCAGTTACTTGGGTCTGTGCACAGATACGCAGTATTTT.

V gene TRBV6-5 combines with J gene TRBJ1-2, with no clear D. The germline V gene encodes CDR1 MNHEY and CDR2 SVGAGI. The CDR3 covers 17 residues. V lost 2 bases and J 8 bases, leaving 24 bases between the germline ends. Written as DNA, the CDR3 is TGTGCCAGCAGTTACCAATCGATCGGCCGGGGTTTGAGCGGCTACACCTTC. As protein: CASSYQSIGRGLSGYTF.

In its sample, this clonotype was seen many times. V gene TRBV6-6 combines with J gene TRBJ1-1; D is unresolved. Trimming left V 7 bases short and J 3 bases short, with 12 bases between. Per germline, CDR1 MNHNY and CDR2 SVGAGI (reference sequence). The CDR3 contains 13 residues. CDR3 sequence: CASNSPRDTEAFF. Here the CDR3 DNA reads TGTGCCAGCAATTCCCCAAGGGACACTGAAGCTTTCTTT.

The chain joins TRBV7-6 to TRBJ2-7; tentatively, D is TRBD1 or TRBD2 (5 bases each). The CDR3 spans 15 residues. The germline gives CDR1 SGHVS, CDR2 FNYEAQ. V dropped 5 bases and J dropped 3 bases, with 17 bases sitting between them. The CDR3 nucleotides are TGTGCCAGCAGCCCCCACGGGGCGGTGGGCTACGAGCAGTACTTC. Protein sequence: CASSPHGAVGYEQYF.

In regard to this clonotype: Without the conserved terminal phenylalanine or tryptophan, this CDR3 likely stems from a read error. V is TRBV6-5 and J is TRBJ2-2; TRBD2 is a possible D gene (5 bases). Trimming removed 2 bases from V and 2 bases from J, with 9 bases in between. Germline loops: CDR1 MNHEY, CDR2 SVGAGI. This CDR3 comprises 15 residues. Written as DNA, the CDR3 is TGTGCCAGCAGTTACCCCAGCGGCAACACCGGGGAGCTGTTTTCT. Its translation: CASSYPSGNTGELFS.

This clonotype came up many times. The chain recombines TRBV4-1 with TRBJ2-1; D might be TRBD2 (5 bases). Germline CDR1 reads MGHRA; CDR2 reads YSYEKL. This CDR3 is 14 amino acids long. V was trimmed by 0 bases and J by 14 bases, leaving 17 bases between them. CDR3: CASSQDRFPGVEFF. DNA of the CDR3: TGCGCCAGCAGCCAAGATCGATTTCCCGGGGTGGAGTTCTTC.

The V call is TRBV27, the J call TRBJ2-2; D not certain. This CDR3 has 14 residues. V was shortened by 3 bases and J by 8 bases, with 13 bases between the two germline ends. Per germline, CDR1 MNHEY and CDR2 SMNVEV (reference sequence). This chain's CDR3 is CASSFSGIRGELFF. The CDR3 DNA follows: TGTGCCAGCAGTTTTTCTGGGATTAGGGGGGAGCTGTTTTTT.

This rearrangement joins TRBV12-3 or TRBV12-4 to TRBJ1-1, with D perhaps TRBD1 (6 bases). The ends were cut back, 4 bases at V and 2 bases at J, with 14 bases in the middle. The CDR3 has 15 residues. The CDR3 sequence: CASSSTGLGNTEAFF. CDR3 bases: TGTGCCAGCAGTTCGACAGGACTAGGAAACACTGAAGCTTTCTTT.

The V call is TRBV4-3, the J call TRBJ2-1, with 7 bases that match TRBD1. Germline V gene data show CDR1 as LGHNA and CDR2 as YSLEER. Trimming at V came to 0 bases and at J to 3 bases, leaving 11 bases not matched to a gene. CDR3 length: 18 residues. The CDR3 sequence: CASSQDRRLGQSYNEQFF. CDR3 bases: TGCGCCAGCAGCCAAGATCGGAGATTGGGACAGAGCTACAATGAGCAGTTCTTC.

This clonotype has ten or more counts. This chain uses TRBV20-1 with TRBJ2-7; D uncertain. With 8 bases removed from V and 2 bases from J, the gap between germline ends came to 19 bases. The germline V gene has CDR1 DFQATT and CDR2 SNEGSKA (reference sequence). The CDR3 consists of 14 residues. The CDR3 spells CSSRPLVNAYEQYF. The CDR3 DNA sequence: TGCAGTTCCCGCCCGTTAGTTAATGCCTACGAGCAGTACTTC.